The present T cell receptor beta chain was sequenced within a study of control samples from healthy donors and cancer patients. CDR3 length: 16 amino acids. Per the germline V gene, CDR1 is MDHEN and CDR2 is SYDVKM. V lost 1 base to trimming and J lost 7 bases, with 14 bases between them. Sequenced by immunoSEQ multiplex PCR; TCRdb stores in-frame clones only, minus some. The sample lists approximately 150,000 clones, more than 85% occurring once. The chain couples TRBV28 to TRBJ1-6, with D maybe TRBD1 (5 bases). This TCR was sampled from a man aged 25-45 years in good health. The source material was blood. This CDR3 reads CASSLSQGLKNSPLHF. CDR3 DNA sequence: TGTGCCAGCAGTTTATCGCAGGGACTGAAGAATTCACCCCTCCACTTT.